This TCR beta chain was retrieved from a study of shared clonotypes between healthy human individuals. Notes on the study in general: Relative to memory subsets, naive subsets generally showed larger estimated richness. Blood was the only sampled material, and tissue repertoires likely differ. Depth was large, yet rarefaction showed that sorted-subset sequencing was incomplete.

Remarks on this clone: The target antigen is unknown.

Measured with immunoSEQ multiplex PCR; TCRdb has only the in-frame clones, and not every one. The repertoire holds approximately 700,000 clones, about 80% seen once, with around 1.8% in the top ten. Donors were Caucasian adults residing in Nashville, Tennessee, USA. The receptor was isolated from a woman between 25 and 40 years old in good health. The sequenced sample consisted of memory CD4+ T cells sorted from blood. The subset: CD45RA-negative fraction.

The DNA of the CDR3 is TGCGCCAGCGAGGGCGTAGACACTGAAGCTTTCTTT. It encodes CASEGVDTEAFF. The V and J genes are TRBV10-2 and TRBJ1-1; no firm D call. This CDR3 has 12 residues. The germline V gene encodes CDR1 WSHSY and CDR2 SAAADI. Trimming left V 8 bases short and J 3 bases short, with 10 bases between.